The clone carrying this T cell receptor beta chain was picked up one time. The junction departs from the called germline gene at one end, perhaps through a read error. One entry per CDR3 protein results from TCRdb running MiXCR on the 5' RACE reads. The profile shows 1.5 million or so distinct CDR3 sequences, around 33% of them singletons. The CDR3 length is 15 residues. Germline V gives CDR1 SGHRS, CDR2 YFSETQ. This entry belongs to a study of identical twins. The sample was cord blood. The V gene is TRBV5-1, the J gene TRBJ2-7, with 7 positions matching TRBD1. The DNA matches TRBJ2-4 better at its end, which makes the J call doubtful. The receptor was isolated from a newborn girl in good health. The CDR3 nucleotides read TGCGCCAACAGCTTGGAACAGGGGAACAAAAACATTCAGTACTTC. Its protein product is CANSLEQGNKNIQYF.